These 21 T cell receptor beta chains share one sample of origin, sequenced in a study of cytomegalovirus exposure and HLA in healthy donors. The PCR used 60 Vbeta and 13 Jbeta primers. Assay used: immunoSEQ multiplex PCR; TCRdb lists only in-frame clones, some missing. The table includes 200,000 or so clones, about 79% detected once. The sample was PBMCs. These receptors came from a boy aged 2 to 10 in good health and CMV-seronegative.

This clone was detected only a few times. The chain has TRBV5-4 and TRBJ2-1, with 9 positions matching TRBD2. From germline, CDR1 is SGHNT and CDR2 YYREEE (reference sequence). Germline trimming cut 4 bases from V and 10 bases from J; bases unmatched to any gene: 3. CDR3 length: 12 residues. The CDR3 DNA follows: TGTGCCAGCAGCCGTAGCGGGGGAGAGCAGTTCTTC. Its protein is CASSRSGGEQFF.

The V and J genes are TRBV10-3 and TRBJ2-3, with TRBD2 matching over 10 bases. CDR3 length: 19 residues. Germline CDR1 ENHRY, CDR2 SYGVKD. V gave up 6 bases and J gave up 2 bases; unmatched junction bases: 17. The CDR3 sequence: CAIRPPDGAGGFATDTQYF. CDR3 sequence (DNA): TGTGCCATCAGACCTCCAGATGGAGCGGGGGGGTTTGCCACAGATACGCAGTATTTT.

CDR3 protein: CSARRAMELFF. Written as DNA, the CDR3 is TGCAGTGCTAGGAGGGCCATGGAGCTGTTTTTT. The chain combines TRBV20-1 with TRBJ2-2; maybe TRBD2 (5 bases). V gave up 3 bases and J gave up 10 bases, with 9 bases separating them. The CDR3 is 11 amino acids. Germline V gives CDR1 DFQATT, CDR2 SNEGSKA (reference sequence).

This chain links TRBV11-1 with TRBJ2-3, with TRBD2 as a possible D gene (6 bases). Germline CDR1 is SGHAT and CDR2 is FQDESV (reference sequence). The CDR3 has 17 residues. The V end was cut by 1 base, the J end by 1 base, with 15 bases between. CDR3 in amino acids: CASSLEFGSFGTDTQYF. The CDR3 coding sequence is TGTGCCAGCAGCTTAGAGTTCGGGAGTTTCGGCACAGATACGCAGTATTTT.

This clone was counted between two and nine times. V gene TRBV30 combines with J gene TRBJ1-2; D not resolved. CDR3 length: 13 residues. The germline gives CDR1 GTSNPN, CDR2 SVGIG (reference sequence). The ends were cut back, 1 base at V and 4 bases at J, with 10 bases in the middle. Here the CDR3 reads CAWSASGGYGYTF. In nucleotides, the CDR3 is TGTGCCTGGAGTGCAAGCGGTGGCTATGGCTACACCTTC. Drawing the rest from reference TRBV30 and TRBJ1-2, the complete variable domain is SQTIHQWPATLVQPVGSPLSLECTVEGTSNPNLYWYRQAAGRGLQLLFYSVGIGQISSEVPQNLSASRPQDRQFILSSKKLLLSDSGFYLCAWSASGGYGYTFGSGTRLTVV.

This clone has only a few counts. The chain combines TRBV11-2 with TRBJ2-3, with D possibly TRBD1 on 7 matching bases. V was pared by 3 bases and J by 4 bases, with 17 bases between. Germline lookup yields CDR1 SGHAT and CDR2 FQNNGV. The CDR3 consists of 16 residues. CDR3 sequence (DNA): TGTGCCAGCAGCTTGACGTTCAGGGGGGAGGCAGATACGCAGTATTTT. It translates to CASSLTFRGEADTQYF. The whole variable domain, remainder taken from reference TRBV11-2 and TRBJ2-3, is EAGVAQSPRYKIIEKRQSVAFWCNPISGHATLYWYQQILGQGPKLLIQFQNNGVVDDSQLPKDRFSAERLKGVDSTLKIQPAKLEDSAVYLCASSLTFRGEADTQYFGPGTRLTVL.

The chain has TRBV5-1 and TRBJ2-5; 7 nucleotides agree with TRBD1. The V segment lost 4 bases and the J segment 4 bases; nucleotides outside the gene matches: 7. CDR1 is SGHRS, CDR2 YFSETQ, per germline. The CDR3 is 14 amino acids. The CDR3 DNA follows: TGCGCCAGCAGCCCACTCGACAGGGTAGAGACCCAGTACTTC. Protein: CASSPLDRVETQYF.

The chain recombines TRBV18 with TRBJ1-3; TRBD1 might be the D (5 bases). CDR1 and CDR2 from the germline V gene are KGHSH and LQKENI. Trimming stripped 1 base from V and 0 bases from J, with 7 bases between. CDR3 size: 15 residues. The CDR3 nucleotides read TGTGCCAGCTCACCACGCGGGGGCTCTGGAAACACCATATATTTT. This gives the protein CASSPRGGSGNTIYF. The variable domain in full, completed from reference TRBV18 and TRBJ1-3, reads NAGVMQNPRHLVRRRGQEARLRCSPMKGHSHVYWYRQLPEEGLKFMVYLQKENIIDESGMPKERFSAEFPKEGPSILRIQQVVRGDSAAYFCASSPRGGSGNTIYFGEGSWLTVV.

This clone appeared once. CDR3 protein: CASRAGTSGPGTQYF. The CDR3 nucleotides read TGTGCCAGCAGGGCCGGGACTAGCGGTCCGGGGACCCAGTACTTC. The chain links TRBV2 to TRBJ2-5; 11 nucleotides line up with TRBD2. Trimming removed 6 bases from V and 7 bases from J; junction bases left unmatched: 10. Germline assignment: CDR1 SNHLY and CDR2 FYNNEI. This CDR3 has 15 residues.

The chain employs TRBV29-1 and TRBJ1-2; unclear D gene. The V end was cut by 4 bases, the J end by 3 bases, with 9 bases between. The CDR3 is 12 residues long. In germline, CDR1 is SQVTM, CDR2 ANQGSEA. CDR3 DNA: TGCAGCGTTGTGTACAGTTACTATGGCTACACCTTC. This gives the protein CSVVYSYYGYTF.

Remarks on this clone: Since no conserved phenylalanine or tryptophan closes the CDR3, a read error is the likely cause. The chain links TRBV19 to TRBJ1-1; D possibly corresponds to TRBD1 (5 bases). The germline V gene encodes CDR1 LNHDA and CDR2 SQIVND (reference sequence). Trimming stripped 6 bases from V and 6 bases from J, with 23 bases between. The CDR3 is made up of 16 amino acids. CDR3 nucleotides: TGTGCCAGTAGCAGTGGGGGACTCGGTCCGAGCCCTGAAGCTTTCCTT. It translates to CASSSGGLGPSPEAFL.

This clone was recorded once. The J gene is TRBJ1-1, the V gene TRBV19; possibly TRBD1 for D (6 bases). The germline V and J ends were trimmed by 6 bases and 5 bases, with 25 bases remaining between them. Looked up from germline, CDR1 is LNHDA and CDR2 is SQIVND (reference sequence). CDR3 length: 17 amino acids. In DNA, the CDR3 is TGTGCCAGTAGACCGTATGGGGTGAGCAGGGGAAGGACTGAAGCTTTCTTT. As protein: CASRPYGVSRGRTEAFF.

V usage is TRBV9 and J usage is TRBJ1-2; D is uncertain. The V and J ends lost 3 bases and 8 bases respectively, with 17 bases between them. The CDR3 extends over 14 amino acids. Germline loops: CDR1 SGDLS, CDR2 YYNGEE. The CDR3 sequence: CASSATGFSWGYTF. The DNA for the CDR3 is TGTGCCAGCAGCGCCACGGGATTTTCGTGGGGCTACACCTTC.

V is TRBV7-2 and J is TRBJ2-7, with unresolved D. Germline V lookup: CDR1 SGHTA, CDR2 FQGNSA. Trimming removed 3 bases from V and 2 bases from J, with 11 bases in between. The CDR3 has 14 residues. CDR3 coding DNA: TGTGCCAGCAGCTTGGTAGCAGAAACCTACGAGCAGTACTTC. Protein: CASSLVAETYEQYF.

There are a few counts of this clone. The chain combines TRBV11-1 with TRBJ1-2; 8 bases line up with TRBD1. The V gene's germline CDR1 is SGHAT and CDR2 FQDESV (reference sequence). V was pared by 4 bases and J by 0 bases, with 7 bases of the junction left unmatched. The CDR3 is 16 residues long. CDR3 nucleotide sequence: TGTGCCAGCAGCTGGACAGGGAGCGCAACTAACTATGGCTACACCTTC. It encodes CASSWTGSATNYGYTF.

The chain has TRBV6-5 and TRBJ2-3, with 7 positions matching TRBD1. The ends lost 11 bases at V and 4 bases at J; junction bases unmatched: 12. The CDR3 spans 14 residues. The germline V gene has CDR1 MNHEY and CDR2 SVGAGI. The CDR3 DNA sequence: TGTGCCTTAAAAGCAGGGGGTATTCCAGATACGCAGTATTTT. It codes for CALKAGGIPDTQYF.

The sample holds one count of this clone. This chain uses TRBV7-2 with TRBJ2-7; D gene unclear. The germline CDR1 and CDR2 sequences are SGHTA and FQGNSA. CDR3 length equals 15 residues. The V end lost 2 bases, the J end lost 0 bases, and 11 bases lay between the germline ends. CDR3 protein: CASSLLPKSSYEQYF. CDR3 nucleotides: TGTGCCAGCAGCTTACTACCGAAAAGCTCCTACGAGCAGTACTTC.

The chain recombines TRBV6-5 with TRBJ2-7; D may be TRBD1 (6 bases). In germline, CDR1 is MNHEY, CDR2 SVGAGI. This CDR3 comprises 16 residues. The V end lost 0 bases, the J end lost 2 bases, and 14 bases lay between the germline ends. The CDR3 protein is CASSYSITGTTYEQYF. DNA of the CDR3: TGTGCCAGCAGTTACTCGATAACAGGGACCACCTACGAGCAGTACTTC.

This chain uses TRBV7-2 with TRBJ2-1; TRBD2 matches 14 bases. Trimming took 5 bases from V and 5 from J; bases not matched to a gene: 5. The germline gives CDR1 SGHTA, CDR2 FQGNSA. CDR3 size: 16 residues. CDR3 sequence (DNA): TGTGCCAGCAGCACCCGACTAGCGGGGGGGGACAATGAGCAGTTCTTC. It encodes CASSTRLAGGDNEQFF.

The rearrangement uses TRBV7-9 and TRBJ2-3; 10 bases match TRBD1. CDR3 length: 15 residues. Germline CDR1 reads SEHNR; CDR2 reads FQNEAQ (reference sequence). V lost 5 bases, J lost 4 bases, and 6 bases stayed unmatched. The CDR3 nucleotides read TGTGCCAGCAGCGAGGGACAGGGGAGGGCAGATACGCAGTATTTT. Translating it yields CASSEGQGRADTQYF.

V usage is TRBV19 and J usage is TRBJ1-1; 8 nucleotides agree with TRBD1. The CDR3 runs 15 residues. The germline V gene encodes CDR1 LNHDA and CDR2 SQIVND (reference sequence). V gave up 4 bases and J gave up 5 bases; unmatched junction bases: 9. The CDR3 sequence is CASSNGQGVITEAFF. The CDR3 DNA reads TGTGCCAGTAGTAATGGACAGGGCGTAATTACTGAAGCTTTCTTT.